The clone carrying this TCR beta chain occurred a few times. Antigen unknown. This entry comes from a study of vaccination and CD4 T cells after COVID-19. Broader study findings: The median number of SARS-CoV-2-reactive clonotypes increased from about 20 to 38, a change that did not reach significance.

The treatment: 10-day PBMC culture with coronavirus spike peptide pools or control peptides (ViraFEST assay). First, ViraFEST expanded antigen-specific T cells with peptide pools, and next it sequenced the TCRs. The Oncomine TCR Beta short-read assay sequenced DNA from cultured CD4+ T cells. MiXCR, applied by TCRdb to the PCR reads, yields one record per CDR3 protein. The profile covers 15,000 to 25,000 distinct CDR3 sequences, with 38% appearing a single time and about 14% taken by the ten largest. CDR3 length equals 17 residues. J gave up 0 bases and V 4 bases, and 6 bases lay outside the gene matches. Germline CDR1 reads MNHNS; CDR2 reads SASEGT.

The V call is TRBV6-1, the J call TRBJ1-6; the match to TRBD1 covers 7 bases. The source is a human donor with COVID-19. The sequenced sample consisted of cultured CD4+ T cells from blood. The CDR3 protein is CASSGSPGGSYNSPLHF. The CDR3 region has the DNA TGTGCCAGCAGTGGGAGTCCAGGGGGCTCCTATAATTCACCCCTCCACTTT.